The source of this T cell receptor (beta chain) is a study of blood T cell repertoires in COVID-19. Background on the study: Specimens from acute and convalescent COVID-19 originated in the United States, Italy and Spain. PBMCs, B-cell-depleted T cells, or T cells provided the cDNA or gDNA that made up the material.

In the original processing: Counts of nucleated cells, estimated from reference gene primer amplification, were obtained. Sequencing used immunoSEQ multiplex PCR; TCRdb keeps in-frame clones, though not all of them. From that table come the V and J calls and clone size; the DNA was used to work out D and trimming. The sample consists of 200,000 to 300,000 clones, about 83% of them appearing once. Germline trimming cut 7 bases from V and 4 bases from J; bases unmatched to any gene: 4. The CDR3 has 13 residues. The chain recombines TRBV12-3 or TRBV12-4 with TRBJ2-7; 10 bases are a match to TRBD1. This clonotype originated in a human donor in a cohort sampled during active COVID-19. Sample: peripheral blood. Here the CDR3 DNA reads TGTGCCAGCACCGACAGGGGGCTTTACGAGCAGTACTTC. This translates into CASTDRGLYEQYF.